This T cell receptor beta chain was recorded in a study of Tregs in tolerant kidney transplant recipients (dated by TCRdb to about 2019). A note on the overall study: The transplants used related donors along with nonmyeloablative bone marrow transplantation, and in the human trials mixed chimerism was transient. The study used TCRbeta sequencing to identify donor-specific regulatory T cells before combined kidney and bone marrow transplantation, then tracked those cells after transplant. Results the study describes overall, beyond this receptor: Although technical replication error seemed to be minimal, the question of biological reproducibility was not addressed directly. In tolerant patients, the expansion of donor-specific Tregs was greater than global Treg expansion, suggesting that the expansion was antigen-driven rather than nonspecific. Because the study included only a small number of patients, the results must be confirmed in larger populations and under other immunosuppression protocols. For some patients, the PCR primers changed as time went on, which meant samples from those patients could not be compared with one another at the nucleotide level. Expanding Tregs with activated donor B cells appeared to identify the most biologically relevant and donor-specific TCRbeta repertoire.

From the cysteine through the phenylalanine, the CDR3 covers 15 amino acids. CDR3 DNA only is kept here, 45 bases in frame from base 1. Unmatched junction bases come to 0, with V trimmed by 0 bases and J by 4 bases. As encoded in the germline V gene, CDR1 is SGDLS while CDR2 is YYNGEE. In the case of this clone: Its recognized antigen is unknown. One base away there is no much larger clone; base qualities are not given.

Sample time point, as interpreted from the label and publication: blood sample drawn before combined kidney and bone marrow transplant. Unstimulated Tregs (CD4+CD25+CD127-), CD4+ non-Tregs (CD4+CD25-), CD4 and CD8 cells were FACS-sorted from thawed PBMCs. Before Treg sorting, thawed PBMCs were rested overnight at 37°C with 200 IU/ml IL-2. The patients were a few recipients of combined kidney and bone marrow transplants from the ITN036ST trial, and samples were available only for these trial subjects. Healthy control blood was processed to PBMCs by Ficoll density gradient and cryopreserved, and patient PBMCs were collected before and after transplant. Genomic DNA was extracted from sorted cells with the QIAGEN DNeasy Blood and Tissue Kit for TCRbeta CDR3 sequencing. High-throughput TCRbeta CDR3 sequencing was carried out commercially through immunoSEQ, with PCR amplification with bias correction and internal controls included. The authors' pipeline ran thus. Unique productive TCRbeta sequences were defined by CDR3 nucleotide sequence when primers matched and otherwise by CDR3 amino acid sequence together with Vbeta and Jbeta genes. To correct sorting error, sequences shared between sorted populations at a frequency ratio of 2:1 or less were removed; the rest were assigned to the higher population. A sequence was defined as donor-reactive if the sequence was expanded at least 5-fold in CFSE-low cells compared with unstimulated cells and had a frequency of at least 0.01% in CFSE-low cells. Repertoire divergence was quantified by Jensen-Shannon divergence using the top 100 TCRbeta sequences ranked by frequency. For any sample with multiple sequencing runs, sorting error was corrected in each run separately before the runs were pooled. The clones in this table, taken by TCRdb from immuneACCESS, are in-frame only. Not every clone is retained; where verified, under half of the shortfall comes from an unresolved V gene, and the cause of the rest is unknown. V, J and clone size derive from that table, while D and trimming were established from the DNA sequence. In all, the sample holds approximately 75,000 clones, and more than 85% of those were seen once. The ten largest clones represent 0.34% of the sample.

The TCR comes from a human donor who received a combined kidney and bone marrow transplant. The sequenced sample was Tregs from blood, obtained before the transplant. Recombination connected TRBV9 to TRBJ2-1, with 11 central nucleotides matching TRBD2. The CDR3 is CASSVASGGYNEQFF. The DNA sequence is as follows: TGTGCCAGCAGCGTAGCTAGCGGGGGGTACAATGAGCAGTTCTTC. Joined to the reference TRBV9 and TRBJ2-1 proteins, this CDR3 gives the full variable domain: DSGVTQTPKHLITATGQRVTLRCSPRSGDLSVYWYQQSLDQGLQFLIQYYNGEERAKGNILERFSAQQFPDLHSELNLSSLELGDSALYFCASSVASGGYNEQFFGPGTRLTVL.